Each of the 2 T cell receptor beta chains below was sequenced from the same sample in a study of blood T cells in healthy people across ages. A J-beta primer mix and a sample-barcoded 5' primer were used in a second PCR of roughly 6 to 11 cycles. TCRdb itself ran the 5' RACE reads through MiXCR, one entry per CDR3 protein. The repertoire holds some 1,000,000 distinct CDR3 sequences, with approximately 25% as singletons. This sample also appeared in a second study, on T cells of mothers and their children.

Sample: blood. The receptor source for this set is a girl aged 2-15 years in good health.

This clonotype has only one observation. The CDR3 nucleotides are TGCAGTGCTAGCCCACAGGGGGCAGGAGGATCACCCCTCCACTTT. The encoded protein is CSASPQGAGGSPLHF. The J gene is TRBJ1-6, the V gene TRBV20-1; 9 bases align to TRBD1. The CDR3 runs 15 residues. With V trimmed by 3 bases and J by 10 bases, 10 bases remained unmatched. Germline assignment: CDR1 DFQATT and CDR2 SNEGSKA (reference sequence).

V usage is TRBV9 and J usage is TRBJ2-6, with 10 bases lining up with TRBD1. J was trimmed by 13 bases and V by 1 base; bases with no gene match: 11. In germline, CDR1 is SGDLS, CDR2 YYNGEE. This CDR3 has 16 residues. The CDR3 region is CASSVWVTGGSGVLTF. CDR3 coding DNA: TGTGCCAGCAGCGTATGGGTGACAGGGGGCTCTGGAGTCCTGACTTTC.